Following are 14 T cell receptor beta chains from one sample sequenced in a study of OX40 agonist ivuxolimab in advanced cancers. The protocol was immunoSEQ multiplex PCR, while the TCRdb copy is restricted to in-frame clones and leaves out a portion. The table includes some 40,000 clones, around four fifths detected once. This sample comprised CD4+ or CD8+ T cells sorted from blood, obtained in a trial of the OX40 agonist ivuxolimab. The receptors were gathered from an adult with an advanced solid tumor such as melanoma, head and neck, liver or kidney cancer.

The chain is built from TRBV7-3 and TRBJ1-1; D is unclear. The CDR3 length is 13 residues. Germline CDR1 and CDR2: SGHTA and FQGTGA. V was trimmed by 1 base and J by 1 base, leaving 4 bases between them. The CDR3 region is CASSLSENTEAFF. CDR3 DNA: TGTGCCAGCAGCTTAAGCGAGAACACTGAAGCTTTCTTT.

The chain joins TRBV11-3 to TRBJ2-5; possible D gene TRBD1, 5 bases. Deletions cut 1 base from V and 2 bases from J, with 11 bases between. CDR3 length equals 15 residues. Germline CDR1 and CDR2: SGHNT and YENEEA. CDR3 bases: TGTGCCAGCAGCTTAGGACAGTCAAAGCAAGAGACCCAGTACTTC. It specifies CASSLGQSKQETQYF.

The rearrangement joins TRBV6-5 to TRBJ2-5; D remains ambiguous. In germline, CDR1 is MNHEY, CDR2 SVGAGI. V was trimmed by 5 bases and J by 4 bases, leaving 5 bases between them. The length of the CDR3 is 11 residues. DNA of the CDR3: TGTGCCAGCAGTGAAACAGAGACCCAGTACTTC. Protein product: CASSETETQYF.

The chain combines TRBV7-6 with TRBJ1-1; no definite D call. The germline CDR1 and CDR2 sequences are SGHVS and FNYEAQ. The CDR3 sequence is 14 residues long. The V end lost 1 base, the J end lost 1 base, and 7 bases lay between the germline ends. The CDR3 region is CASSLGTENTEAFF. In nucleotides, the CDR3 is TGTGCCAGCAGCTTAGGTACAGAGAACACTGAAGCTTTCTTT.

This chain uses TRBV6-1 with TRBJ1-2; possibly TRBD1 for D (6 bases). Trimming cost V 8 bases and J 4 bases, with 11 bases left between them. The germline CDR1 and CDR2 sequences are MNHNS and SASEGT. The CDR3 extends over 12 amino acids. As DNA, the CDR3 is TGTGCCAGCCTACAGGGAGGCTATGGCTACACCTTC. Encoded protein: CASLQGGYGYTF.

This chain links TRBV7-3 with TRBJ2-7, with D perhaps matching TRBD1 (7 bases). V lost 4 bases and J 7 bases, leaving 14 bases between the germline ends. The CDR3 loop spans 13 amino acids. CDR1 SGHTA and CDR2 FQGTGA come from the germline V gene. This chain's CDR3 is CASSSDRDSEQYF. CDR3 nucleotide sequence: TGTGCCAGCAGCTCCGACAGGGACTCAGAGCAGTACTTC.

A single count supports this clone. This sequence joins TRBV11-2 and TRBJ2-7; 9 bases agree with TRBD2. The CDR3 has 15 residues. CDR1 SGHAT and CDR2 FQNNGV come from the germline V gene. Trimming cost V 1 base and J 0 bases; bases outside gene matches: 1. DNA for the CDR3: TGTGCCAGCAGCTTAGGACTAGCGGACTCCTACGAGCAGTACTTC. This gives the protein CASSLGLADSYEQYF.

The chain couples TRBV2 to TRBJ2-5; D not resolved. The CDR3 is made up of 12 amino acids. Trimming removed 4 bases at V and 5 bases at J, with 8 bases between. Germline values: CDR1 SNHLY, CDR2 FYNNEI. The CDR3 region is CASSGSSETQYF. The CDR3 region has the DNA TGTGCCAGCAGTGGCAGTTCTGAGACCCAGTACTTC.

The rearrangement joins TRBV6-6 to TRBJ2-7; 9 nucleotides line up with TRBD1. This CDR3 has 13 amino acids. Germline-derived CDR1 and CDR2 are MNHNY and SVGAGI (reference sequence). Trimming cost V 6 bases and J 6 bases; bases outside gene matches: 6. The CDR3 nucleotides read TGTGCCAGCAGACCCGGGACAGGGAGCGAGCAGTACTTC. Translated: CASRPGTGSEQYF.

The chain uses TRBV13 and TRBJ2-6; D gene uncertain. The germline V gene has CDR1 PRHDT and CDR2 FYEKMQ (reference sequence). CDR3 size: 15 residues. V gave up 5 bases and J gave up 4 bases, with 12 bases separating them. The CDR3 coding sequence is TGTGCCAGCAGCCCCGGGCCTCCGGGGGCCAACGTCCTGACTTTC. It specifies CASSPGPPGANVLTF.

In regard to this clone: At one of its ends the junction is not consistent with the germline gene, which may arise from a read error. The V gene is TRBV5-4, the J gene TRBJ2-7; 10 bases map to TRBD1. CDR3 length equals 15 residues. Germline assignment: CDR1 SGHNT and CDR2 YYREEE (reference sequence). CDR3 DNA sequence: TGCGCCAGCAGCCCAAAACACGGGACAGGGGTCGAGCAGTACTTC. Protein product: CASSPKHGTGVEQYF.

V and J are TRBV5-1 and TRBJ2-5; no definite D call. The CDR3 is 13 amino acids. In germline, CDR1 is SGHRS, CDR2 YFSETQ. Trimming left V 1 base short and J 5 bases short, with 9 bases between. CDR3 sequence reads: CASSLRGQETQYF. CDR3 nucleotides: TGCGCCAGCAGCTTGAGAGGCCAGGAGACCCAGTACTTC.

J is TRBJ2-1 and V is TRBV7-6; D remains unclear. Deletions cut 5 bases from V and 8 bases from J, with 10 bases between. Germline V gives CDR1 SGHVS, CDR2 FNYEAQ. The CDR3 loop spans 12 amino acids. This chain's CDR3 is CASSPRVDEQFF. CDR3 nucleotide sequence: TGTGCCAGCAGCCCTAGAGTAGATGAGCAGTTCTTC.

The chain has TRBV5-4 and TRBJ2-1, with D unresolved. Deletions cut 2 bases from V and 7 bases from J, with 7 bases between. CDR1 and CDR2 (germline): SGHNT, YYREEE (reference sequence). This CDR3 region has 12 residues. The CDR3 nucleotides are TGTGCCAGCAGCTTTGGGGTGAATGAGCAGTTCTTC. This gives the protein CASSFGVNEQFF.